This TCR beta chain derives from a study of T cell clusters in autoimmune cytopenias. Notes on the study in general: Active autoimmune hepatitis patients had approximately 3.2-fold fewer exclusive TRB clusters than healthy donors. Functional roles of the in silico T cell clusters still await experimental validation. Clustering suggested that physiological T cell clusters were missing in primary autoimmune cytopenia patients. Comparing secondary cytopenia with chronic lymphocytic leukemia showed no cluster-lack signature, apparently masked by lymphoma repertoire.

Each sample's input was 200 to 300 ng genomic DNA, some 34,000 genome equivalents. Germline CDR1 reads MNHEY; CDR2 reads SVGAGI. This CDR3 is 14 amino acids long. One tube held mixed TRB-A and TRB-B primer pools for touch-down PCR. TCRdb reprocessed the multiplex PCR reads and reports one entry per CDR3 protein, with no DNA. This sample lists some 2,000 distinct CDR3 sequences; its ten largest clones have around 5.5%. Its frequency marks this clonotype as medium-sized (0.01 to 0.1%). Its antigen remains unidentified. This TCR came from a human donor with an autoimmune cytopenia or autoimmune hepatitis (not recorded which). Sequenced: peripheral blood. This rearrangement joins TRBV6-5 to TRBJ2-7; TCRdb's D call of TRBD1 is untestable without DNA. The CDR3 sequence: CASSYRGPDYEQYF.